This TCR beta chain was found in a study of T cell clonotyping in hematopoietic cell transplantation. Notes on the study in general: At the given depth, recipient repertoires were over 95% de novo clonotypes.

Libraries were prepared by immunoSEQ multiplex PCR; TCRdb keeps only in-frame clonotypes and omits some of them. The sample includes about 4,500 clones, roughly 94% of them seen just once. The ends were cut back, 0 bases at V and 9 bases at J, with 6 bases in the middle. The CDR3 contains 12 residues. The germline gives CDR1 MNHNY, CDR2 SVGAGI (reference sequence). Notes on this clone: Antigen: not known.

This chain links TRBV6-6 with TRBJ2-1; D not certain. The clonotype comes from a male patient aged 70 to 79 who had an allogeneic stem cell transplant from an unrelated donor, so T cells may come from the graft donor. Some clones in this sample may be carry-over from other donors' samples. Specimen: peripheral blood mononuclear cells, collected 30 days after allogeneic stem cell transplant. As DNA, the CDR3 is TGTGCCAGCAGTTACTCGGGAAGTGAGCAGTTCTTC. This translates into CASSYSGSEQFF.